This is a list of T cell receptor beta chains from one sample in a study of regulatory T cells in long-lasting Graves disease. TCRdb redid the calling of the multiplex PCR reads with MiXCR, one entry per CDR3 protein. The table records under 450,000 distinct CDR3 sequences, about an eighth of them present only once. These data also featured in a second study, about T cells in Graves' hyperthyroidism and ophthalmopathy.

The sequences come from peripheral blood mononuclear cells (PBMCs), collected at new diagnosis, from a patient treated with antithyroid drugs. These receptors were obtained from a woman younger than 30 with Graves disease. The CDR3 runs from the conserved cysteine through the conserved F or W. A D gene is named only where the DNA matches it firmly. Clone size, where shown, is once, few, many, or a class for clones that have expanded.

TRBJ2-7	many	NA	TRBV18	CASSPGWTNEQYF	TGTGCCAGCTCACCGGGGTGGACAAACGAGCAGTACTTC
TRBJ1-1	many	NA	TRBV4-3	CASSPGGSMNTEAFF	TGCGCCAGCAGCCCCGGGGGCTCCATGAACACTGAAGCTTTCTTT
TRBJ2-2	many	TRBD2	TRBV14	CASVPPGLAGVHTGELFF	TGTGCCAGCGTACCCCCGGGACTAGCGGGAGTTCACACCGGGGAGCTGTTTTTT
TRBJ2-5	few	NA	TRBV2	CASLGVETQCF	TGTGCCAGCTTAGGGGTGGAGACCCAGTGCTTC
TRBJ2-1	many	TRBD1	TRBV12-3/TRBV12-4	CASTLGGISSYNEQFF	TGTGCCAGCACCCTAGGGGGCATTAGCTCCTACAATGAGCAGTTCTTC
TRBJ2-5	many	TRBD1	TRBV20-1	CSADRTGRGPETQYF	TGCAGTGCCGACCGGACAGGGCGGGGTCCAGAGACCCAGTACTTC
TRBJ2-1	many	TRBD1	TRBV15	CATSRVNRGEQFF	TGTGCCACCAGCAGAGTAAACAGGGGTGAGCAGTTCTTC
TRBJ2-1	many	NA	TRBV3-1	CASSSGTEQFF	TGTGCCAGCAGTTCGGGGACTGAGCAGTTCTTC
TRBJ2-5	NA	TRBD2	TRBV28	CASIPSGTPVEYF	TGTGCCAGCATCCCTAGCGGAACCCCTGTGGAGTACTTC
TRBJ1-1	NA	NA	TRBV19	CASSTRRDLGAEAFF	TGTGCCAGTTCGACGAGGAGGGATTTGGGGGCTGAAGCTTTCTTT
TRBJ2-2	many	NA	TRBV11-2	CASPSNRVLETGELFF	TGTGCCAGCCCCAGCAACAGGGTGCTGGAAACCGGGGAGCTGTTTTTT
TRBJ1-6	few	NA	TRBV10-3	CAISLGIDVSNSPLHF	TGTGCCATCAGTTTGGGCATCGATGTCTCCAATTCACCCCTCCACTTT
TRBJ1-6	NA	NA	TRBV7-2	CASSKTGHYNSPLHF	TGTGCCAGCAGCAAGACGGGACACTATAATTCACCCCTCCACTTT
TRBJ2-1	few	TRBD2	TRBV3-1	CASSPIPLAGGLNEQFF	TGTGCCAGCAGCCCAATCCCCCTAGCGGGAGGGCTAAATGAGCAGTTCTTC
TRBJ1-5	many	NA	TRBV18	CASSPDSLGQPQHF	TGTGCCAGCTCACCGGACAGTTTAGGTCAGCCCCAGCATTTT
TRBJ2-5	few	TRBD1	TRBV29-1	CSGAGTGISKTQYF	TGCAGCGGGGCCGGGACAGGGATCAGTAAGACCCAGTACTTC
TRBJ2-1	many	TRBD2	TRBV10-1	CASSPGTSGSSRNYNEQFF	TGCGCCAGCAGCCCCGGGACTAGCGGGTCATCGAGGAACTACAATGAGCAGTTCTTC
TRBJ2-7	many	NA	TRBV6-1	CASGLFRGEQYF	TGTGCCAGCGGGCTTTTCAGAGGGGAGCAGTACTTC
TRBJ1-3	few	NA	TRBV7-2	CASSLYGPGNTIYF	TGTGCCAGCAGCTTATATGGGCCTGGAAACACCATATATTTT
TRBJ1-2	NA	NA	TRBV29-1	CSVGDPPIAHRNYGYTF	TGCAGCGTTGGAGATCCCCCGATTGCCCACAGGAACTATGGCTACACCTTC